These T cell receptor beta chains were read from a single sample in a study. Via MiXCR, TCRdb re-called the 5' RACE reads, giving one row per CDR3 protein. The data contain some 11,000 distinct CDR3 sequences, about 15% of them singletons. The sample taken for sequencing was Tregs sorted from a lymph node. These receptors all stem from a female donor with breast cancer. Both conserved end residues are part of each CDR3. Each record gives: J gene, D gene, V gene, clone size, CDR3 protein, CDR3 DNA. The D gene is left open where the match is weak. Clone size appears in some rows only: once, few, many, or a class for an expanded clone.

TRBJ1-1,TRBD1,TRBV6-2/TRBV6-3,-,CASGGQGKAFF,TGTGCCAGCGGCGGACAGGGGAAAGCTTTCTTT
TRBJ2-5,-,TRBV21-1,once,CASSKSAQGHGNGTLHF,TGTGCCAGCAGCAAATCCGCACAGGGTCACGGGAATGGGACCCTGCACTTC
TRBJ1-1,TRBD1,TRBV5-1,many,CASTLLQGRFTEAFF,TGCGCCAGCACCCTATTACAGGGGCGGTTCACTGAAGCTTTCTTT
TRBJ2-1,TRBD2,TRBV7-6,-,CASSSPLLAGSYNEQFF,TGTGCCAGCAGCTCCCCACTCCTAGCGGGGTCCTACAATGAGCAGTTCTTC
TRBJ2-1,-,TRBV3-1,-,CASSQADSYNEQFF,TGTGCCAGCAGCCAAGCGGACTCCTACAATGAGCAGTTCTTC
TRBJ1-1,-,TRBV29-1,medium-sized,CSVERGIRAFF,TGCAGCGTTGAGAGAGGTATAAGAGCTTTCTTT
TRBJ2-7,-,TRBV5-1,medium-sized,CASSPRQVGSYEQYF,TGCGCCAGCAGCCCCAGACAGGTGGGGTCCTACGAGCAGTACTTC
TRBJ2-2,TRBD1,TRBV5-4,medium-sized,CASSRPLQGSTGELFF,TGTGCCAGCAGCCGCCCCCTACAGGGGAGCACCGGGGAGCTGTTTTTT
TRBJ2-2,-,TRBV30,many,CAWSKPGVDTGELFF,TGTGCCTGGAGTAAACCGGGAGTAGATACCGGGGAGCTGTTTTTT
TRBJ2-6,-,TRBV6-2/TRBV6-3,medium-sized,CASTDGFSGANVLTF,TGTGCCAGCACCGACGGGTTCTCTGGGGCCAACGTCCTGACTTTC
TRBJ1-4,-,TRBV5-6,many,CASSLAVGVANEKLFF,TGTGCCAGCAGCTTGGCCGTGGGGGTTGCTAATGAAAAACTGTTTTTT
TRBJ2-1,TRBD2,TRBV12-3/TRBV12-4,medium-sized,CASSPGLDGAEQFF,TGTGCCAGCAGCCCCGGACTAGATGGGGCTGAGCAGTTCTTC
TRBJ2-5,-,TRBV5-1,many,CASRREIQGTQYF,TGCGCCAGCAGGCGAGAAATCCAAGGGACCCAGTACTTC
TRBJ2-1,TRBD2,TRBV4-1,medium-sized,CASSQARLAGGLSHEQFF,TGCGCCAGCAGCCAGGCTCGACTAGCGGGAGGGCTATCCCATGAGCAGTTCTTC
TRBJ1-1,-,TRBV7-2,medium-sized,CASSPRGEGETEAFF,TGTGCCAGCAGCCCAAGGGGTGAGGGAGAGACTGAAGCTTTCTTT
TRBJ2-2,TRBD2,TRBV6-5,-,CASILRWASGIRKGAGELFF,TGTGCCAGCATCCTTCGTTGGGCTAGCGGGATCCGTAAAGGCGCCGGGGAGCTGTTTTTT
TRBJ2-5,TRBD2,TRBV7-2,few,CASSLSASGSAETQYF,TGTGCCAGCAGCCTATCGGCTAGCGGGAGTGCGGAGACCCAGTACTTC
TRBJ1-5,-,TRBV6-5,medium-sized,CASSYAQNGPQHF,TGTGCCAGCAGTTACGCCCAGAACGGGCCCCAGCATTTT
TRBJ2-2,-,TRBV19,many,CASSTGLRNTGELFF,TGTGCCAGTAGTACAGGTTTACGGAACACCGGGGAGCTGTTTTTT
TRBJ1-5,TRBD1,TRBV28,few,CASSLFRTGENQPQHF,TGTGCCAGCAGTTTGTTCCGGACAGGGGAGAATCAGCCCCAGCATTTT
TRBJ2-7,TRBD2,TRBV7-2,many,CASSFPTGLAGVDEQYF,TGTGCCAGCAGCTTCCCCACAGGACTAGCGGGAGTTGACGAGCAGTACTTC
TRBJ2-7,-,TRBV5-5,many,CASSLYDSYEQYF,TGTGCCAGCAGCTTGTATGACAGCTACGAGCAGTACTTC
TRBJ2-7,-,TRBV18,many,CASSLPTSYEQYF,TGTGCCAGCTCACTGCCGACTAGCTACGAGCAGTACTTC
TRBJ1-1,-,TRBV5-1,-,CASRLGRTAVKGAFF,TGCGCCAGCCGCTTGGGGCGGACAGCAGTTAAAGGAGCTTTCTTT
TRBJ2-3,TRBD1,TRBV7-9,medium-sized,CASSLTGGSDTQYF,TGTGCCAGCAGCTTGACAGGGGGTTCAGATACGCAGTATTTT
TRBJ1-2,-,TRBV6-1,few,CASSENAAGAYGYTF,TGTGCCAGCAGTGAAAATGCGGCGGGAGCCTATGGCTACACCTTC
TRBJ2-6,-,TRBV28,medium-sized,CASSWSSGANVLTF,TGTGCCAGCAGTTGGAGCTCTGGGGCCAACGTCCTGACTTTC
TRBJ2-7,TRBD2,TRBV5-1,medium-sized,CASSLAEISYEQYF,TGCGCCAGCAGCCTAGCGGAGATCTCCTACGAGCAGTACTTC
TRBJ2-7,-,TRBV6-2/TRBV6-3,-,CASSKAGTLYEQYF,TGTGCCAGCAGTAAAGCCGGGACCCTCTACGAGCAGTACTTC
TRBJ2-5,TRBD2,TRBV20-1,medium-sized,CSARDTGLAEETQYF,TGCAGTGCTAGAGACACCGGACTAGCGGAAGAGACCCAGTACTTC
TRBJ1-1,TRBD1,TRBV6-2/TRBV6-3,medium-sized,CASIEGGNTEAFF,TGTGCCAGCATCGAAGGGGGCAACACTGAAGCTTTCTTT
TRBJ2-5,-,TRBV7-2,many,CASSSVGNQETQYF,TGTGCCAGCAGCTCAGTGGGGAATCAAGAGACCCAGTACTTC
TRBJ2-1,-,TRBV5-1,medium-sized,CASSLGANNEQFF,TGCGCCAGCAGCTTGGGAGCGAACAATGAGCAGTTCTTC
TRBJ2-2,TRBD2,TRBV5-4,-,CASSLELAGGPDGELFF,TGTGCCAGCAGCTTAGAACTAGCGGGAGGGCCGGACGGGGAGCTGTTTTTT
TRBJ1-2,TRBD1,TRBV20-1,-,CRARRDSLRANYGYTF,TGCAGGGCTAGAAGGGACAGCCTTAGGGCTAACTATGGCTACACCTTC
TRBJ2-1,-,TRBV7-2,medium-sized,CASSLDTGLYNEQFF,TGTGCCAGCAGCTTAGACACAGGGCTGTACAATGAGCAGTTCTTC
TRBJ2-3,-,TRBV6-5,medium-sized,CASTDPGSDTQYF,TGTGCCAGCACCGACCCAGGGTCAGATACGCAGTATTTT
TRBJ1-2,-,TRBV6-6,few,CASRTGTYGYAF,TGTGCCAGCAGGACAGGCACCTATGGCTACGCCTTC
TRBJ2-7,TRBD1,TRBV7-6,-,CARSRQGSSEQYF,TGTGCCAGAAGCCGACAGGGGAGCAGCGAGCAGTACTTC
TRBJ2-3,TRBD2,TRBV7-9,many,CASSPSGRADTQYF,TGTGCCAGCAGCCCTAGCGGGAGGGCAGATACGCAGTATTTT
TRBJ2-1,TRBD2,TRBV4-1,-,CASSQGRLLAGIYNEQFF,TGCGCCAGCAGCCAAGGAAGGTTACTAGCGGGGATATACAATGAGCAGTTCTTC
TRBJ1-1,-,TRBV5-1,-,CASSLDRTEAFF,TGCGCCAGCAGCTTGGACAGGACTGAAGCTTTCTTT
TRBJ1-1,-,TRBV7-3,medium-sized,CASSSIQGTEAFF,TGTGCCAGCAGCTCCATTCAGGGCACTGAAGCTTTCTTT
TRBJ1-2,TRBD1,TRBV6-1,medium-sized,CASSPQGGQTF,TGTGCCAGCAGTCCACAGGGGGGACAGACATTC
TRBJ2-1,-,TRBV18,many,CASSPGQDHSYNEQFF,TGTGCCAGCTCACCGGGGCAGGACCACTCCTACAATGAGCAGTTCTTC
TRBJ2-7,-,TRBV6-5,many,CASSPWGGGDEQYF,TGTGCCAGCAGCCCCTGGGGAGGGGGCGACGAGCAGTACTTC
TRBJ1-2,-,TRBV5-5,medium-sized,CASSVYRVVNYGYTF,TGTGCCAGCAGCGTCTATCGGGTGGTTAACTATGGCTACACCTTC
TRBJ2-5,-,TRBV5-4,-,CASSPIEGSETQYF,TGTGCCAGCAGCCCCATAGAGGGATCGGAGACCCAGTACTTC
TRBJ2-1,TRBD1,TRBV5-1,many,CASSRDPPGQGANEQFF,TGCGCCAGCAGCCGCGACCCCCCGGGACAGGGGGCTAATGAGCAGTTCTTC
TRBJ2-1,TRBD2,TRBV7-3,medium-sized,CASSLRTSGDNEQFF,TGTGCCAGCAGCCTTAGGACTAGCGGGGACAATGAGCAGTTCTTC
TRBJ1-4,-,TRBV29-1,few,CSVAEGEKLFF,TGCAGCGTTGCGGAGGGTGAAAAACTGTTTTTT
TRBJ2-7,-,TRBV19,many,CASSLSIGTGDF,TGTGCCAGTAGTCTCTCCATCGGGACGGGGGACTTC
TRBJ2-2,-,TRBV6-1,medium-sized,CASRIEVTGELFF,TGTGCCAGCAGGATCGAGGTTACCGGGGAGCTGTTTTTT
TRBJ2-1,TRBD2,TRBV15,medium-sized,CATSREKAGGSYNEQFF,TGTGCCACCAGCAGAGAAAAGGCGGGAGGGTCCTACAATGAGCAGTTCTTC
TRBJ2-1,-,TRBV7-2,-,CARGRLRGHSEQSF,TGTGCCCGCGGCCGCCTTCGCGGGCACTCTGAGCAGTCCTTC
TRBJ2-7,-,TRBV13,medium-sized,CASSRLLGTSNYEQYF,TGTGCCAGCAGCCGGCTTCTTGGGACCTCCAACTACGAGCAGTACTTC
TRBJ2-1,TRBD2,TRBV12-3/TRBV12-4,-,CASSILASEQFF,TGTGCCAGCAGCATACTAGCGAGTGAGCAGTTCTTC